These T cell receptor beta chains were read from a single sample in a study of identical twins. TCRdb reprocessed the 5' RACE reads via MiXCR and lists one record per CDR3 protein. The data show 450,000 or so distinct CDR3 sequences, 11% to 15% seen once. The sample also formed part of further work on yellow fever vaccine responses in identical twins.

Sample: CD4+ T cells sorted from blood. These receptors all stem from a woman younger than 35 in good health. Both conserved end residues are trimmed from each CDR3.

J: TRBJ2-7
V: TRBV25-1
CDR3: ASSGPGLAGGKGYEQY

J: TRBJ2-3
V: TRBV24-1
CDR3: ATSFADTQY

J: TRBJ1-6
V: TRBV28
CDR3: ASSSNYDRVGSPLH

J: TRBJ2-7
V: TRBV28
CDR3: ASSLGQGRASYEQY

J: TRBJ1-5
V: TRBV19
CDR3: ASSIPGQGHQPQH

J: TRBJ2-6
V: TRBV5-1
CDR3: ASSSGTGAGANVLT

J: TRBJ2-7
V: TRBV7-2
CDR3: ASSLQGVFEQY

J: TRBJ2-7
V: TRBV19
CDR3: ASSATTSGYEQY

J: TRBJ2-3
V: TRBV20-1
CDR3: SASPHASGGPDTQY

J: TRBJ2-2
V: TRBV5-4
CDR3: ASSLASSNTGELF

J: TRBJ2-1
V: TRBV2
CDR3: ASSEYVLAGAYSYNEQF

J: TRBJ2-7
V: TRBV4-3
CDR3: ASSRGHTYEQY

J: TRBJ2-5
V: TRBV12-3/TRBV12-4
CDR3: ASSHPRSVQETQY

J: TRBJ2-2
V: TRBV12-3/TRBV12-4
CDR3: ASRGREYTGELF

J: TRBJ1-4
V: TRBV7-2
CDR3: ASSLATGAGEKLF

J: TRBJ1-1
V: TRBV5-1
CDR3: ASSLGGRHTEAF

J: TRBJ2-5
V: TRBV7-2
CDR3: ASSLGGRVEVETQY

J: TRBJ2-3
V: TRBV7-2
CDR3: ASSLGASGTDTQY

J: TRBJ2-1
V: TRBV5-1
CDR3: ASSDREDNEQF

J: TRBJ2-7
V: TRBV6-5
CDR3: ASSYSTSSYSYEQY

J: TRBJ2-7
V: TRBV20-1
CDR3: SATRRASTLGEQY

J: TRBJ2-7
V: TRBV12-3/TRBV12-4
CDR3: ASSLAPGASGKDEQY

J: TRBJ2-7
V: TRBV6-2/TRBV6-3
CDR3: ASSHIAGGGEQY

J: TRBJ1-1
V: TRBV27
CDR3: ASSFEGRTEAF

J: TRBJ2-6
V: TRBV4-1
CDR3: ASSQEMGILDRFTSGANVLT

J: TRBJ1-6
V: TRBV27
CDR3: ASSLLGEIGSPLH

J: TRBJ2-1
V: TRBV24-1
CDR3: ATLNLGQF